This T cell receptor beta chain was found in a study of blood T cell repertoires in COVID-19. Study as a whole: The United States, Italy and Spain supplied acute and convalescent COVID-19 samples. Nucleic acid was either cDNA or gDNA, and it came from T cells, B-cell-depleted T cells, or PBMCs.

With 5 bases clipped from V and 5 bases from J, the junction kept 12 bases outside the gene matches. The CDR3 contains 16 residues. CDR1 and CDR2 from the germline V gene are SGHAT and FQNNGV. In its sample, this clone was seen a few times. This table comes from immunoSEQ multiplex PCR, and its TCRdb copy is limited to in-frame clones, with some not included. The sample gives about 200,000 clones, approximately 81% of which show up once; 4.5% to 5% is in the top ten. The chain carries TRBV11-2 and TRBJ1-2; 9 nucleotides agree with TRBD1. The sequence was obtained from a woman aged 80 or over with acute or convalescent COVID-19. The specimen was peripheral blood. CDR3 in amino acids: CASSDQGTGLAYGYTF. CDR3 nucleotides: TGTGCCAGCAGCGACCAAGGGACAGGGCTAGCTTATGGCTACACCTTC. Looking up the rest from reference TRBV11-2 and TRBJ1-2 gives the full variable domain: EAGVAQSPRYKIIEKRQSVAFWCNPISGHATLYWYQQILGQGPKLLIQFQNNGVVDDSQLPKDRFSAERLKGVDSTLKIQPAKLEDSAVYLCASSDQGTGLAYGYTFGSGTRLTVV.